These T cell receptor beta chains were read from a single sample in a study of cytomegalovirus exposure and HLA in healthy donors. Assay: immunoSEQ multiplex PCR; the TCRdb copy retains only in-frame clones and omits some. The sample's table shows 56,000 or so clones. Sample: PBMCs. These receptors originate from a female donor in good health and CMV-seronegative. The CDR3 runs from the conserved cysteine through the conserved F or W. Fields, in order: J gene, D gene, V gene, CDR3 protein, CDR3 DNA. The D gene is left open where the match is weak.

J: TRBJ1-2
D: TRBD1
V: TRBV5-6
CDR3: CASSQGAYGYTF
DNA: TGTGCCAGCAGCCAGGGGGCCTATGGCTACACCTTC

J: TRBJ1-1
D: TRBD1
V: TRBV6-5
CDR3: CASSYSGTGRGAFF
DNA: TGTGCCAGCAGTTACTCGGGGACAGGAAGGGGAGCTTTCTTT

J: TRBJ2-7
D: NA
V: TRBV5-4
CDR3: CASSRDPQGEQYF
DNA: TGTGCCAGCAGCCGGGACCCCCAGGGGGAGCAGTACTTC

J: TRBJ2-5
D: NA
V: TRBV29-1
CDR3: CSVEQGPETQYF
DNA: TGCAGCGTTGAACAGGGGCCAGAGACCCAGTACTTC

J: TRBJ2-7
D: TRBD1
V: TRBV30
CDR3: CAWRGARPGQGWDEQYF
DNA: TGTGCCTGGAGGGGGGCCCGTCCGGGACAGGGCTGGGACGAGCAGTACTTC

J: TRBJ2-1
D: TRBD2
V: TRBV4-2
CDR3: CASSEGLAGYNEQFF
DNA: TGTGCCAGCAGCGAAGGACTAGCGGGCTACAATGAGCAGTTCTTC

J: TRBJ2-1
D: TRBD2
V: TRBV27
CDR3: CASSLFGGEDEQFF
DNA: TGTGCCAGCAGTTTATTTGGGGGGGAGGATGAGCAGTTCTTC

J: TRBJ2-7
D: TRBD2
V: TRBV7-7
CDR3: CASSASLAGVEEQYF
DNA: TGTGCTAGCAGCGCCTCTTTAGCGGGAGTAGAGGAGCAGTACTTC

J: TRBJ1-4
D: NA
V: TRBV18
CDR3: CASSPGGPTNEKLFF
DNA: TGTGCCAGCTCACCAGGAGGGCCAACTAATGAAAAACTGTTTTTT

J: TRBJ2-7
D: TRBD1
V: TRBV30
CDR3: CAWSAPGTGGSYEQYF
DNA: TGTGCCTGGAGTGCCCCTGGGACAGGGGGTAGCTACGAGCAGTACTTC

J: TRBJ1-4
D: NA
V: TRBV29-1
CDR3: CSVQATNEKLFF
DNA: TGCAGCGTGCAGGCAACTAATGAAAAACTGTTTTTT

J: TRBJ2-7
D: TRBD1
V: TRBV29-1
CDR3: CSVGTGMMNEQYF
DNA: TGCAGCGTGGGGACAGGGATGATGAACGAGCAGTACTTC

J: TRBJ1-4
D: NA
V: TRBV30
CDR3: CAWTPDSLEKLFF
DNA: TGTGCCTGGACGCCCGACAGCCTTGAAAAACTGTTTTTT

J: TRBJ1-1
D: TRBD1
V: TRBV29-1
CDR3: CSVPDRGTEAFF
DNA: TGCAGCGTTCCCGACAGGGGTACTGAAGCTTTCTTT

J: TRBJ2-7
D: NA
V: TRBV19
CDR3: CASSIQGGTYEQYF
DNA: TGTGCCAGTAGTATTCAGGGGGGAACCTACGAGCAGTACTTC

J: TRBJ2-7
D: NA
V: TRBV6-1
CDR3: CASRGPEQYF
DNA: TGTGCCAGCAGGGGGCCGGAGCAGTACTTC

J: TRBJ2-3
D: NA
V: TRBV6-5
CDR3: CASSLDEGVTQYF
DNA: TGTGCCAGCAGTCTCGACGAGGGCGTTACGCAGTATTTT

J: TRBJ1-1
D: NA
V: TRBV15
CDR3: CATSRDGADTEAFF
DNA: TGTGCCACCAGCAGAGATGGGGCAGATACTGAAGCTTTCTTT

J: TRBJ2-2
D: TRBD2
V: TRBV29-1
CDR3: CSVHYGVGGTGELFF
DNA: TGCAGCGTTCATTACGGAGTGGGGGGGACCGGGGAGCTGTTTTTT

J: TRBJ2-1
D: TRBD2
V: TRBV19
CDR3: CASSPGGPGLSTREVEQFF
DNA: TGTGCCAGTAGTCCGGGGGGGCCGGGACTCTCCACGCGGGAGGTTGAGCAGTTCTTC

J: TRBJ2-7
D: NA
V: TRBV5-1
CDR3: CASSFQAIHEQYF
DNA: TGCGCCAGCAGCTTTCAAGCGATCCACGAGCAGTACTTC

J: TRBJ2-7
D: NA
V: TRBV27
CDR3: CASSPGTLLREQYF
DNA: TGTGCCAGCAGTCCCGGGACTCTACTACGCGAGCAGTACTTC

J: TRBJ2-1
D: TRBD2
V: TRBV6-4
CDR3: CASSKSTAGVPEQFF
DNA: TGTGCCAGCAGCAAATCCACAGCGGGGGTCCCGGAGCAGTTCTTC

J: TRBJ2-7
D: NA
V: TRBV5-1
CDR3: CASSQLRGDEQYF
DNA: TGCGCCAGCAGCCAACTCCGTGGAGACGAGCAGTACTTC

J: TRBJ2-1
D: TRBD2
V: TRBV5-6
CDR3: CASSLGPLAGGLVNEQFF
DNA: TGTGCCAGCAGCTTAGGACCGCTAGCGGGAGGACTTGTTAATGAGCAGTTCTTC

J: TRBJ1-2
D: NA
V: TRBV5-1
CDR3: CASSLGGDYGYTF
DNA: TGCGCCAGCAGCTTGGGGGGGGACTATGGCTACACCTTC

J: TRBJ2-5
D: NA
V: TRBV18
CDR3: CASSPRIGAQETQYF
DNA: TGTGCCAGCTCACCAAGGATCGGAGCCCAAGAGACCCAGTACTTC

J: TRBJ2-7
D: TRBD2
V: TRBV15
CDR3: CATSRLRGLNYEQYF
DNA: TGTGCCACCAGCAGACTCCGGGGACTAAACTACGAGCAGTACTTC

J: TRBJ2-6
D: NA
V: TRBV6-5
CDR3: CASSRKVSGANVLTF
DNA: TGTGCCAGCAGCAGGAAAGTCTCTGGGGCCAACGTCCTGACTTTC

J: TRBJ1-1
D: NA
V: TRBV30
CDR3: CAWTPGGAYTEAFF
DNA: TGTGCCTGGACCCCCGGGGGGGCTTACACTGAAGCTTTCTTT

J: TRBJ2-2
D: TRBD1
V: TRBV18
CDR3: CASSQDRVTGELFF
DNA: TGTGCCAGCTCACAAGACAGGGTAACCGGGGAGCTGTTTTTT

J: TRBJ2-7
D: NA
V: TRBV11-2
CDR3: CASSFGISSPRPYEQYF
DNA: TGTGCCAGCAGCTTCGGAATCTCGTCCCCTAGACCCTACGAGCAGTACTTC

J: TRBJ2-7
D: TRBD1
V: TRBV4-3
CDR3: CASSQGIDREVYEQYF
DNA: TGCGCCAGCAGCCAAGGGATTGACAGGGAAGTCTACGAGCAGTACTTC

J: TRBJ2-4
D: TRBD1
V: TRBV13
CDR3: CASSHPPRGPLDKNIQYF
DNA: TGTGCCAGCAGCCACCCTCCGAGGGGGCCGCTCGACAAAAACATTCAGTACTTC

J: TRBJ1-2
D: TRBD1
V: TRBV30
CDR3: CAWSRTGGDNYGYTF
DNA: TGTGCCTGGAGCAGGACAGGGGGCGATAACTATGGCTACACCTTC

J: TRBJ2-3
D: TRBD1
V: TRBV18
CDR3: CASSPPDRSQYF
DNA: TGTGCCAGCTCACCACCGGACAGGTCGCAGTATTTT

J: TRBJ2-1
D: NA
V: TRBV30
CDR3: CAWSVTENEQFF
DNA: TGTGCCTGGAGTGTAACAGAGAATGAGCAGTTCTTC

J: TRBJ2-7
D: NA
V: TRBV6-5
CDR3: CASSYNPDSGYEQYF
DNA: TGTGCCAGCAGTTACAACCCCGACTCGGGCTACGAGCAGTACTTC

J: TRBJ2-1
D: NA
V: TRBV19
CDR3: CASSIGSGDEQFF
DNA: TGTGCCAGTAGTATAGGGTCCGGAGATGAGCAGTTCTTC

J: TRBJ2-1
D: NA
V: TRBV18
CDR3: CASSPWGVTRNEQFF
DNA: TGTGCCAGCTCACCGTGGGGGGTCACCCGCAATGAGCAGTTCTTC

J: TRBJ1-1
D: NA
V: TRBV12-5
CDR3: CASGLQGDTEAFF
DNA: TGTGCTAGTGGTTTACAGGGTGACACTGAAGCTTTCTTT

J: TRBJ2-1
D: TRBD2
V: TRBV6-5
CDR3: CASSSSGSENEQFF
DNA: TGTGCCAGCAGTTCTAGCGGGTCTGAGAATGAGCAGTTCTTC

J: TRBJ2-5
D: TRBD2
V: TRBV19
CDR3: CASSIEGSGGAWETQYF
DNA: TGTGCCAGTAGTATAGAGGGTAGCGGGGGGGCGTGGGAGACCCAGTACTTC

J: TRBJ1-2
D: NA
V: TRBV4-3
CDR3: CASSQRAGGGYGYTF
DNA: TGCGCCAGCAGCCAGAGGGCAGGCGGTGGCTATGGCTACACCTTC

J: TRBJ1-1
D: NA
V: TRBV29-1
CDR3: CSVDEGVNTEAFF
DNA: TGCAGCGTTGACGAGGGTGTGAACACTGAAGCTTTCTTT

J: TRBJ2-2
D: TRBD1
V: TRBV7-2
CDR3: CASSSGTGGSGELFF
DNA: TGTGCCAGCAGCTCCGGGACAGGGGGCTCCGGGGAGCTGTTTTTT

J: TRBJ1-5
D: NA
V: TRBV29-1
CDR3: CSVAGELDQPQHF
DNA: TGCAGCGTGGCAGGGGAACTCGATCAGCCCCAGCATTTT

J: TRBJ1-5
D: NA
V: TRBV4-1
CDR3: CASSQTDTNNQPQHF
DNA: TGCGCCAGCAGCCAAACGGACACTAACAATCAGCCCCAGCATTTT

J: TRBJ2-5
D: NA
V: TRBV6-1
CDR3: CASTNVGGSETQYF
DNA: TGTGCCAGCACCAATGTTGGGGGGAGCGAGACCCAGTACTTC

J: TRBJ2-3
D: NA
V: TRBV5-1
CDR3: CASSGISGGTDTQYF
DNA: TGCGCCAGCAGCGGAATCTCAGGGGGCACAGATACGCAGTATTTT